What follows are 21 T cell receptor beta chains derived from one specimen sequenced in a study of identical twins. In TCRdb, the 5' RACE reads were re-called with MiXCR into one record per CDR3 protein. Of 500,000 to 550,000 distinct CDR3 sequences detected, less than 25% appear once; the ten largest clones hold about 0.93%. These data also formed part of another study, on T cells expressing NK-cell markers.

The sequencing sample was made of CD4+ T cells sorted from blood. The receptors here all came from a woman under 30 in good health.

A few counts support this clonotype. V usage is TRBV12-3 or TRBV12-4 and J usage is TRBJ1-2; 9 nucleotides align to TRBD1. Trimming cost V 5 bases and J 13 bases; bases outside gene matches: 5. The length of the CDR3 is 11 residues. This CDR3 is CASSRGQGTTF. The CDR3 DNA is TGTGCCAGCAGTAGGGGACAGGGAACCACCTTC.

The sample holds a few counts of this clonotype. The chain links TRBV20-1 to TRBJ1-2; D unclear. Germline V gene sequence: CDR1 DFQATT, CDR2 SNEGSKA (reference sequence). The CDR3 is made up of 14 amino acids. V lost 5 bases, J lost 2 bases, and 15 bases lay in between. This chain's CDR3 is CSAPIWAFNYGYTF. CDR3 in DNA: TGCAGTGCTCCGATTTGGGCCTTCAACTATGGCTACACCTTC.

A few counts support this clonotype. This chain connects TRBV12-3 or TRBV12-4 to TRBJ1-2; D gene uncertain. The CDR3 contains 13 residues. V lost 3 bases and J 8 bases, leaving 13 bases between the germline ends. The CDR3 nucleotides are TGTGCCAGCAGTTTCCAGGTCGCGGGCGGCTACACCTTC. This codes for CASSFQVAGGYTF.

This clonotype showed up just a few times. V is TRBV12-3 or TRBV12-4 and J is TRBJ1-1; D ambiguous. The CDR3 loop spans 15 amino acids. Trimming removed 9 bases at V and 1 base at J, with 18 bases between. The CDR3 DNA sequence: TGTGCCAGTTCCCTTTGGGAGGCTTCGAACACTGAAGCTTTCTTT. This sequence encodes CASSLWEASNTEAFF.

This clonotype was observed a few times. The chain combines TRBV20-1 with TRBJ2-1, with 15 bases aligning to TRBD2. The CDR3 contains 14 residues. The germline CDR1 and CDR2 sequences are DFQATT and SNEGSKA (reference sequence). V trimming: 8 bases; J trimming: 12 bases; junction bases outside the gene matches: 11. This chain's CDR3 is CSTEWTSGGAGQFF. The DNA for the CDR3 is TGCAGTACCGAATGGACTAGCGGGGGGGCGGGGCAGTTCTTC.

This clonotype has only one observation. The rearrangement joins TRBV20-1 to TRBJ2-1, with unresolved D. The CDR3 is 12 residues long. Deletions cut 3 bases from V and 4 bases from J, with 7 bases between. Germline V gene lookup returns CDR1 DFQATT and CDR2 SNEGSKA (reference sequence). Here the CDR3 reads CSARKLYNEQFF. The CDR3 DNA is TGCAGTGCTAGGAAGTTATACAATGAGCAGTTCTTC.

This clonotype was counted only a few times. The CDR3 loop is CSARGQRGRTDTQYF. CDR3 coding DNA: TGCAGTGCTAGAGGCCAGCGGGGGCGCACAGATACGCAGTATTTT. This chain uses TRBV20-1 with TRBJ2-3; 8 nucleotides line up with TRBD2. CDR3 length: 15 amino acids. Unmatched junction bases numbered 4, after V lost 1 base and J lost 1 base. From germline, CDR1 is DFQATT and CDR2 SNEGSKA (reference sequence).

This clonotype was detected only a few times. The gene calls are TRBV6-6 and TRBJ1-1; no clear D. This CDR3 has 12 amino acids. The V end lost 6 bases, the J end lost 5 bases, and 10 bases lay between the germline ends. Per the germline V gene, CDR1 is MNHNY and CDR2 is SVGAGI (reference sequence). CDR3 bases: TGTGCCAGCAGGGCCCCGCGAACTGAAGCTTTCTTT. This codes for CASRAPRTEAFF.

This clonotype was detected only a few times. The CDR3, as DNA: TGTGCCAGCAGTGCGGCAGCGTTCTACGAGCAGTACTTC. This encodes CASSAAAFYEQYF. This chain links TRBV6-1 with TRBJ2-7; D is ambiguous. CDR3 size: 13 residues. With 4 bases removed from V and 3 bases from J, the gap between germline ends came to 10 bases. Germline-derived CDR1 and CDR2 are MNHNS and SASEGT.

The rearrangement links TRBV20-1 to TRBJ2-1; no clear D. Trimming removed 0 bases from V and 6 bases from J, with 6 bases in between. The V gene's germline CDR1 is DFQATT and CDR2 SNEGSKA (reference sequence). CDR3 size: 12 residues. As DNA, the CDR3 is TGCAGTGCTAGAGATGGGGTCAATGAGCAGTTCTTC. This codes for CSARDGVNEQFF.

The genes are TRBV5-1 and TRBJ2-5; D may be TRBD2 (5 bases). The CDR3 covers 16 residues. Germline V gene data show CDR1 as SGHRS and CDR2 as YFSETQ. V lost 2 bases to trimming and J lost 1 base, with 15 bases between them. In nucleotides, the CDR3 is TGCGCCAGCAGCTTAGGTAACGGGGTGCCCCAAGAGACCCAGTACTTC. Its protein product is CASSLGNGVPQETQYF.

This clonotype was detected many times. V gene TRBV6-4 combines with J gene TRBJ1-2, with D possibly TRBD1 on 6 matching bases. The CDR3 spans 15 residues. V lost 5 bases and J lost 2, with 15 bases in between. The germline V gene encodes CDR1 MRHNA and CDR2 SNTAGT. The CDR3 bases are TGTGCCAGCAGTAGTGGGGGCGCAGGAAACTATGGCTACACCTTC. It specifies CASSSGGAGNYGYTF.

The rearrangement uses TRBV12-3 or TRBV12-4 and TRBJ2-5; D not certain. The V gene lost 2 bases and the J gene lost 7 bases, with 5 bases spanning the gap. The CDR3 loop spans 11 amino acids. CDR3 residues: CASSLRWTQYF. As DNA, the CDR3 is TGTGCCAGCAGTTTACGGTGGACCCAGTACTTC.

The chain has TRBV3-1 and TRBJ2-7; 13 bases are shared with TRBD2. The J segment lost 4 bases and the V segment lost 1 base, leaving 4 bases of the junction unmatched. Germline V gene sequence: CDR1 LGHDT, CDR2 YNNKEL (reference sequence). The length of the CDR3 is 16 residues. CDR3: CASSQATSGREYEQYF. CDR3 in DNA: TGTGCCAGCAGCCAAGCCACTAGCGGGAGGGAGTACGAGCAGTACTTC.

The chain recombines TRBV6-6 with TRBJ1-4, with D tentatively TRBD1 (6 bases). Germline values: CDR1 MNHNY, CDR2 SVGAGI (reference sequence). This CDR3 is built from 12 residues. Between the trimmed V and J ends, which lost 9 bases and 8 bases, there was a span of 13 bases. The CDR3 sequence is CASGQTVEKLFF. CDR3 sequence (DNA): TGTGCCAGTGGACAGACCGTAGAAAAACTGTTTTTT.

This clonotype has more than one count but fewer than ten. V gene TRBV5-1 combines with J gene TRBJ2-7, with 7 positions matching TRBD1. This CDR3 spans 13 amino acids. CDR1 is SGHRS, CDR2 YFSETQ, per germline. The junction had 12 bases not matched to a gene; V was cut back by 2 bases and J by 13 bases. CDR3 in amino acids: CASSLSPGTAPYF. The CDR3 DNA reads TGCGCCAGCAGCTTATCCCCCGGGACAGCGCCATACTTC.

The chain recombines TRBV20-1 with TRBJ2-1; D remains unclear. Germline-derived CDR1 and CDR2 are DFQATT and SNEGSKA (reference sequence). The CDR3 is 12 amino acids. V shed 5 bases and J shed 6 bases, with 11 bases lying between them. CDR3 region: CSAGREPNEQFF. The CDR3 DNA follows: TGCAGTGCTGGAAGAGAGCCCAATGAGCAGTTCTTC.

The J gene is TRBJ2-7, the V gene TRBV12-3 or TRBV12-4; D is unresolved. The V gene lost 4 bases and the J gene lost 5 bases, with 12 bases spanning the gap. CDR3 length equals 13 residues. The CDR3 protein is CASSYGPRNEQYF. CDR3 DNA: TGTGCCAGCAGTTACGGGCCCCGCAACGAGCAGTACTTC.

This clonotype was seen more than once but under ten times. The chain employs TRBV29-1 and TRBJ1-2; no clear D gene. This CDR3 region has 13 residues. V lost 6 bases and J lost 6, with 17 bases in between. CDR1 and CDR2 (germline): SQVTM, ANQGSEA. The CDR3 DNA reads as TGCAGCGTGAAGGGTGGCGAGATAGATGGCTACACCTTC. This translates into CSVKGGEIDGYTF.

The J gene is TRBJ2-7, the V gene TRBV6-1; D remains unclear. In germline, CDR1 is MNHNS, CDR2 SASEGT. This CDR3 contains 13 residues. V lost 0 bases and J 4 bases, leaving 7 bases between the germline ends. CDR3 in amino acids: CASSEANVYEQYF. The CDR3 nucleotides are TGTGCCAGCAGTGAAGCGAATGTGTACGAGCAGTACTTC.

Only a few counts were recorded for this clonotype. The chain has TRBV20-1 and TRBJ1-1, with TRBD1 identical over 8 bases. The germline CDR1 and CDR2 sequences are DFQATT and SNEGSKA (reference sequence). Trimming took 5 bases from V and 1 from J; bases not matched to a gene: 6. This CDR3 is built from 14 residues. CDR3 DNA: TGCAGTGCTTCTCGGGACAGGAGGAACACTGAAGCTTTCTTT. Protein: CSASRDRRNTEAFF.